The source of this T cell receptor (beta chain) is a study of blood T cell repertoires in COVID-19. Measured with immunoSEQ multiplex PCR; TCRdb has only the in-frame clones, and not every one. The sample includes 200,000 to 250,000 clones, 88% of them seen just once. The V gene lost 0 bases and the J gene lost 5 bases, with 17 bases spanning the gap. Germline V gene lookup returns CDR1 SNHLY and CDR2 FYNNEI. The length of the CDR3 is 17 residues. The sample was peripheral blood. The V and J genes are TRBV2 and TRBJ2-1; a possible D gene is TRBD2 (5 bases). The sequence derives from a woman aged 60-75 years with acute or convalescent COVID-19. Here the CDR3 DNA reads TGTGCCAGCAGTGAAGCGCTTGGGGTCGGGGAGAACAATGAGCAGTTCTTC. Protein sequence: CASSEALGVGENNEQFF. Full variable domain (missing parts from reference TRBV2 and TRBJ2-1): EPEVTQTPSHQVTQMGQEVILRCVPISNHLYFYWYRQILGQKVEFLVSFYNNEISEKSEIFDDQFSVERPDGSNFTLKIRSTKLEDSAMYFCASSEALGVGENNEQFFGPGTRLTVL.